The clone carrying this T cell receptor (beta chain) was counted a few times. Its specificity is not known. Following extraction, RNA underwent reverse transcription to cDNA, which served as the sequencing template. Clones were sequenced by immunoSEQ multiplex PCR, and TCRdb holds only the in-frame ones, with some missing. The sample shows 90,000 to 120,000 clones, around 59% of them seen only once. This specimen belongs to a study of CD8+ T cells in alopecia areata. The authors sorted CD4+ and CD8+ T cells from PBMCs. General study points: TCR sharing across patients was less clear than in mice, possibly HLA-related. Tissue-resident alphabeta T cells belonging to normal skin likewise get sequenced within scalp specimens. Clonality exceeded that of normal scalp in lesional scalp, most notably in alopecia totalis/universalis.

Sequenced material: CD8+ T cells sorted from blood. The receptor was derived from a human donor in good health.

CDR3 DNA: TGCGCCAGCAGCCAAGAGGCGCTAGCGGGGACAGATACGCAGTATTTT. Translated, it gives CASSQEALAGTDTQYF. The chain combines TRBV4-3 with TRBJ2-3; TRBD2 matches at 9 bases. The CDR3 has 16 residues. The J segment lost 3 bases and the V segment lost 0 bases, leaving 4 bases of the junction unmatched. Germline V lookup: CDR1 LGHNA, CDR2 YSLEER.